The sequence of this T cell receptor beta chain was determined in a study of cytotoxic CD8 clonotypes in ibrutinib-treated CLL. Germline CDR1 is SGHNT and CDR2 is YENEEA. The V end was cut by 4 bases, the J end by 0 bases, with 3 bases between. The length of the CDR3 is 12 residues. General observations from the study: Public clonotypes proved infrequent, and on treatment they shrank or remained steady. Clonality was higher at ibrutinib response and returned toward baseline at progression.

Concerning this clone: Its antigen is unknown.

Deep sequencing aimed at 1 in 200,000 to 1 in 1 million T cells' resolution. TCRdb's copy holds only in-frame clones and misses some; the assay was immunoSEQ multiplex PCR. Among 250,000 to 350,000 clones listed, 60% to 80% were seen once. The chain carries TRBV11-3 and TRBJ2-5; D gene ambiguous. The sample in question was PBMCs, obtained at disease progression, from a patient treated with ibrutinib. This TCR was recovered from a human donor with chronic lymphocytic leukemia. In nucleotides, the CDR3 is TGTGCCAGCAGCTCCAACCAAGAGACCCAGTACTTC. It translates to CASSSNQETQYF.